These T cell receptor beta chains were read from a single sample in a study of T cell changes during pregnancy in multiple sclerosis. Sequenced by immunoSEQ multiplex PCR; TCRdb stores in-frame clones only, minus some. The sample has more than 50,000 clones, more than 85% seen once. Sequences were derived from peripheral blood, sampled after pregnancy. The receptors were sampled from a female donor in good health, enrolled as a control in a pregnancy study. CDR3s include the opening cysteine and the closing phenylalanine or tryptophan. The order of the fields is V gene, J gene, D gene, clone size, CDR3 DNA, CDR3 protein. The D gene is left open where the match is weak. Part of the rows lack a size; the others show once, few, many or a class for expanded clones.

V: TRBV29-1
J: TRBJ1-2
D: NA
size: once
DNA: TGCAGCGTCGCGGGGGAGGATGGCTACACCTTC
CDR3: CSVAGEDGYTF

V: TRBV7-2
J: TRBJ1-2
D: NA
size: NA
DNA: TGTGCCAGCAGCGTAACAGGGAAAAGGGGCTACACCTTC
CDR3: CASSVTGKRGYTF

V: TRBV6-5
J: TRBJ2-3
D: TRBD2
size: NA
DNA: TGTGCCAGCAAGATAAGCGGGAGGACAGATACGCAGTATTTT
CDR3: CASKISGRTDTQYF

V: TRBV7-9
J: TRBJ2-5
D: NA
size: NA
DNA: TGTGCCAGCAGCTCGAGGGTAGAGACCCAGTACTTC
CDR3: CASSSRVETQYF

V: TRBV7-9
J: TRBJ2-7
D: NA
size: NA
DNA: TGTGCCAGCAGCTTAGAAGTGAGTTACGAGCAGTACTTC
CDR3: CASSLEVSYEQYF

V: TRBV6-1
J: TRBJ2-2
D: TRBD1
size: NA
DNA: TGTGCCAGTAGTGACAGGGGTCACACCGGGGAGCTGTTTTTT
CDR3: CASSDRGHTGELFF

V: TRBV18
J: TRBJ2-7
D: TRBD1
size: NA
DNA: TGTGCCAGCTCACCAGACAGGGTTCGATACGAGCAGTACTTC
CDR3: CASSPDRVRYEQYF

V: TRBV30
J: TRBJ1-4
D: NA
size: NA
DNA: TGTGCCTGGAGTGTCTCTAGTGAAAAACTGTTTTTT
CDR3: CAWSVSSEKLFF

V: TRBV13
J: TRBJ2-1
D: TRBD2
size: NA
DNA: TGTGCCAGCAGCTCCCTAGCGGGGACCACGGATGAGCAGTTCTTC
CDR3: CASSSLAGTTDEQFF

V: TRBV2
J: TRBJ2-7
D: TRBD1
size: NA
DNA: TGTGCCAGCAGAACCGGGACAGGAAGCTACGAGCAGTACTTC
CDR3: CASRTGTGSYEQYF

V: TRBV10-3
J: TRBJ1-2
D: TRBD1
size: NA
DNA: TGTGCCGCCACGGCGACAGGGAGTAGCTACACCTTC
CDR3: CAATATGSSYTF

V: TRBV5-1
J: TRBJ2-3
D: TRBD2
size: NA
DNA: TGCGCCAGCAGACCGCTAGCGGGAGGAGATACGCAGTATTTT
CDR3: CASRPLAGGDTQYF

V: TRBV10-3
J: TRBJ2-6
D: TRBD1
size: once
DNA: TGTGCCACCCGGGACAGCTCTGGGGCCAACGTCCTGACTTTC
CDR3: CATRDSSGANVLTF

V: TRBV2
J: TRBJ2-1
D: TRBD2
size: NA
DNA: TGTGCCAGCACTTGGACTAGCGGGTCTAAGAGCTCCTACAATGAGCAGTTCTTC
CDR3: CASTWTSGSKSSYNEQFF

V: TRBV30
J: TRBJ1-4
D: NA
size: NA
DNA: TGTGCCTGGGGAGATCAAGTAGGACTGTTTTTT
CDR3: CAWGDQVGLFF

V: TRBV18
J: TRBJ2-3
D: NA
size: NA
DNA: TGTGCCAGCTCACCGAGTAATTCAGGTGGCGCAGATACGCAGTATTTT
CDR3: CASSPSNSGGADTQYF

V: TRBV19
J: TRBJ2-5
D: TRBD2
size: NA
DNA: TGTGCCAGTAGTATCGCCCCTAGCGGGGGAAGGGAGACCCAGTACTTC
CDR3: CASSIAPSGGRETQYF

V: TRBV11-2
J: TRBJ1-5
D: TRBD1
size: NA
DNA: TGTGCCAGCAGTCCTTCCGGGACAGGGGCGCATCAGCCCCAGCATTTT
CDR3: CASSPSGTGAHQPQHF

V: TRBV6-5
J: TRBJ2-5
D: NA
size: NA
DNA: TGTGTCTCCACTGCGAGCGGACAAGAGACCCAGTACTTC
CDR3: CVSTASGQETQYF

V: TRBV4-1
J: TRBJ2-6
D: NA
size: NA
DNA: TGCGCCAGCAGCCAAAGAAGGAGGGCTGGGGCCAACGTCCTGACTTTC
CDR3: CASSQRRRAGANVLTF

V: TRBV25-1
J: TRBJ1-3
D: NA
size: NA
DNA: TGTGCCAGCAGTGACCCCACGGTAGGAAACACCATATATTTT
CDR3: CASSDPTVGNTIYF

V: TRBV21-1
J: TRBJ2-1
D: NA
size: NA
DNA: TGTGCCAGCAGCAAAGGGCGGGAGAAGGGCTACAATGAGCAGTTCTTC
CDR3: CASSKGREKGYNEQFF

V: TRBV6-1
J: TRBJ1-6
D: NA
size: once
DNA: TGTGCCAGCAGTGGGGACACGGGGAATTCACCCCTCCACTTT
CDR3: CASSGDTGNSPLHF

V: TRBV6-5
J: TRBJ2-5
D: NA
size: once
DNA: TGTGCCAGCAGTTACTCGAGGTGGGGCGGGGTTGAGACCCAGTACTTC
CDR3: CASSYSRWGGVETQYF

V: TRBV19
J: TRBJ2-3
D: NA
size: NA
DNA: TGTGCCAGTAGTATAGCTCGGGGAACAGATACGCAGTATTTT
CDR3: CASSIARGTDTQYF

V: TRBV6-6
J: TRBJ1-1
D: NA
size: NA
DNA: TGTGCCGGGGCCACAGGGACCAGGGAAGGCACTGAAGCTTTCTTT
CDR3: CAGATGTREGTEAFF

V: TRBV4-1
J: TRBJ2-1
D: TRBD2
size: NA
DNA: TGCGCCAGCAGCCAAGAGACAGTAAGGCTAGCGGGGGGGAATGAGCAGTTCTTC
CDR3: CASSQETVRLAGGNEQFF

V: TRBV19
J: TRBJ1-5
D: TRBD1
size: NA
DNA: TGTGCCAGTAGTATCTCGGGGACAGGGCGCTTGGAGCCCCAGCATTTT
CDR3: CASSISGTGRLEPQHF

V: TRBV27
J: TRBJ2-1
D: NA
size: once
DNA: TGTGCCAGCAGCCTTCGGACAGTTTCCTACAATGAGCAGTTCTTC
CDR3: CASSLRTVSYNEQFF

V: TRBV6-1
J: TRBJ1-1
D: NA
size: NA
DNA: TGTGCCAGCAGTGTATCGGGGATGAACACTGAAGCTTTCTTT
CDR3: CASSVSGMNTEAFF

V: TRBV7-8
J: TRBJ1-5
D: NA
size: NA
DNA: TGTGCCAGCAGCGTCCCGGGACATGGAGACGATCAGCCCCAGCATTTT
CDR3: CASSVPGHGDDQPQHF

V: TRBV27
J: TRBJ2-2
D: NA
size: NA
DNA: TGTGCCAGCAGTTTATCCCCCCTCGGCACCGGGGAGCTGTTTTTT
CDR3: CASSLSPLGTGELFF